The clone carrying this TCR beta chain was counted many times. The antigen is undetermined. Each CDR3 protein is one row after TCRdb ran MiXCR on the 5' RACE reads. The top ten clones hold 2.4% of a sample with tens of thousands of distinct CDR3 sequences, 2.5% of them seen once. V was pared by 3 bases and J by 0 bases, with 6 bases of the junction left unmatched. The length of the CDR3 is 16 residues. Looked up from germline, CDR1 is SGDLS and CDR2 is YYNGEE. The data stem from a study of neurological immune-mediated disorders. The study's findings and limits: When the repertoires were sorted by phylogenetic grouping, those of 18 of 34 multiple sclerosis patients ended up in one related-CDR3 cluster, a possible signature.

Sequencing was performed on PBMCs. The V and J genes are TRBV9 and TRBJ2-3; 8 bases agree with TRBD1. This sequence was found in a man in his fifties or sixties with multiple sclerosis. In nucleotides, the CDR3 is TGTGCCAGCAGCGGAAGGGACAGGATTAGCACAGATACGCAGTATTTT. Protein product: CASSGRDRISTDTQYF.